Following are 21 T cell receptor beta chains from one sample sequenced in a study of cytomegalovirus exposure and HLA in healthy donors. The PCR used 60 Vbeta and 13 Jbeta primers. Sequencing was performed with immunoSEQ multiplex PCR; in TCRdb, only in-frame clones are kept and a portion is missing. The table records about 170,000 clones, roughly 84% of them present only once. Material for sequencing was PBMCs. These receptors were collected from a boy under 10 years old in good health and CMV-seronegative.

This clone was observed once. The chain employs TRBV4-1 and TRBJ1-6; a possible D gene is TRBD1 (6 bases). Trimming pared 4 bases from V and 7 bases from J, leaving 20 bases between. The germline V gene has CDR1 MGHRA and CDR2 YSYEKL. The CDR3 has 17 residues. The CDR3 sequence is CASSRLDSGQMNSPLHF. In DNA, the CDR3 is TGCGCCAGCAGCCGTCTGGACTCCGGACAGATGAATTCACCCCTCCACTTT.

This clone was observed once. The V call is TRBV18, the J call TRBJ1-1, with 8 bases aligning to TRBD1. V gave up 1 base and J gave up 3 bases; unmatched junction bases: 7. Germline values: CDR1 KGHSH, CDR2 LQKENI. The CDR3 totals 16 residues. CDR3 region: CASSPLDRGKDTEAFF. The CDR3, as DNA: TGTGCCAGCTCACCACTAGACAGGGGAAAGGACACTGAAGCTTTCTTT.

This clone was observed a single time. This sequence joins TRBV5-8 and TRBJ2-3, with TRBD2 identical over 11 bases. With V trimmed by 4 bases and J by 0 bases, 4 bases remained unmatched. From germline, CDR1 is SGHTS and CDR2 YDEGEE. The CDR3 loop spans 16 amino acids. The CDR3 DNA reads as TGTGCCAGCAGCATGGGACTAGCGGCTAGCACAGATACGCAGTATTTT. Protein product: CASSMGLAASTDTQYF.

The V and J genes are TRBV5-4 and TRBJ2-1; D gene ambiguous. Germline V gives CDR1 SGHNT, CDR2 YYREEE (reference sequence). The length of the CDR3 is 15 residues. The germline V and J ends were trimmed by 10 bases and 0 bases, with 17 bases remaining between them. Written as DNA, the CDR3 is TGTGCCGTGTCTCCAGCGCCCAGCTCCTACAATGAGCAGTTCTTC. It specifies CAVSPAPSSYNEQFF.

The chain links TRBV6-5 to TRBJ2-1, with 11 bases aligning to TRBD2. V was clipped by 6 bases and J by 6 bases; unmatched bases: 7. The germline CDR1 and CDR2 sequences are MNHEY and SVGAGI. There are 15 residues in the CDR3. CDR3 DNA sequence: TGTGCCAGCAGACAACTAGCGGGAGTGGGCAATGAGCAGTTCTTC. It encodes CASRQLAGVGNEQFF.

This clone was seen only once. The chain has TRBV23-1 and TRBJ1-2; D is ambiguous. TRBV23-1 is identified as an open reading frame with a role that is uncertain. V lost 2 bases and J 6 bases, leaving 13 bases between the germline ends. There are 14 residues in the CDR3. This chain's CDR3 is CASSQIVSVHGYTF. The CDR3 nucleotides read TGCGCCAGCAGTCAAATAGTATCTGTGCATGGCTACACCTTC.

V usage is TRBV11-2 and J usage is TRBJ2-1, with 8 bases lining up with TRBD2. The CDR3 extends over 16 amino acids. V was clipped by 1 base and J by 6 bases; unmatched bases: 8. Germline V gene data show CDR1 as SGHAT and CDR2 as FQNNGV. In DNA, the CDR3 is TGTGCCAGCAGCTTAGTTGCGGGAGGCCGGGTCAATGAGCAGTTCTTC. Translating it yields CASSLVAGGRVNEQFF.

The chain joins TRBV6-5 to TRBJ2-3; 9 positions match TRBD1. Germline V gives CDR1 MNHEY, CDR2 SVGAGI. V gave up 5 bases and J gave up 3 bases; unmatched junction bases: 6. CDR3 length equals 15 residues. CDR3 DNA: TGTGCCAGCAGTCAAGGGACAGGGTGGACAGATACGCAGTATTTT. Its translation is CASSQGTGWTDTQYF.

This CDR3 reads CASSDRDRAKQYF. The CDR3 DNA reads TGTGCCAGCAGTGACAGGGACAGGGCTAAGCAGTACTTC. The chain employs TRBV6-1 and TRBJ2-5, with TRBD1 matching 9 bases. The germline V gene encodes CDR1 MNHNS and CDR2 SASEGT. V shed 3 bases and J 11 bases; nucleotides not matched to a gene: 7. The length of the CDR3 is 13 residues.

The chain couples TRBV5-1 to TRBJ2-1; D perhaps matches TRBD2 (7 bases). This CDR3 spans 14 amino acids. The V gene lost 1 base and the J gene lost 8 bases, with 13 bases spanning the gap. Germline V gene data show CDR1 as SGHRS and CDR2 as YFSETQ. Here the CDR3 reads CASSLIGGEHEQFF. In nucleotides, the CDR3 is TGCGCCAGCAGCTTGATAGGGGGGGAACATGAGCAGTTCTTC.

Written as DNA, the CDR3 is TGTGCCAGTAGTGCCTCAGGGGTCAGCACAGCTAACTATGGCTACACCTTC. This sequence encodes CASSASGVSTANYGYTF. The chain recombines TRBV19 with TRBJ1-2, with a weak D call TRBD1 (6 bases). Per the germline V gene, CDR1 is LNHDA and CDR2 is SQIVND (reference sequence). V lost 5 bases and J lost 0, with 19 bases in between. The CDR3 runs 17 residues.

This clone turned up a few times. The rearrangement links TRBV7-9 to TRBJ2-1, with 12 bases aligning to TRBD2. CDR1 and CDR2 from the germline V gene are SEHNR and FQNEAQ (reference sequence). After removal of 4 bases from V and 12 bases from J, the junction contained 7 bases not matched to a gene. The CDR3 is 14 residues long. The CDR3 sequence is CASSSQLAGGGQFF. In DNA, the CDR3 is TGTGCCAGCAGCTCACAACTAGCGGGGGGTGGGCAGTTCTTC.

The V call is TRBV6-5, the J call TRBJ1-3; TRBD1 aligns across 7 bases. Germline lookup yields CDR1 MNHEY and CDR2 SVGAGI. V lost 5 bases and J lost 3; bases outside the gene matches: 4. This CDR3 contains 14 residues. The CDR3 protein is CASSRGGGGNTIYF. Written as DNA, the CDR3 is TGTGCCAGCAGTCGAGGGGGCGGTGGAAACACCATATATTTT.

The chain uses TRBV12-2 and TRBJ1-1; the table calls TRBD1, which could not be checked here. TRBV12-2 is deemed a pseudogene. This CDR3 spans 15 amino acids. The CDR3 is CASRLADRGPTEAFF. DNA of the CDR3: TGTGCAAGTCGCTTAGCAGATAGGGGGCCGACTGAAGCTTTCTTT.

The chain joins TRBV19 to TRBJ2-1, with D perhaps matching TRBD2 (6 bases). The V end lost 6 bases, the J end lost 0 bases, and 9 bases lay between the germline ends. The CDR3 has 14 amino acids. In germline, CDR1 is LNHDA, CDR2 SQIVND (reference sequence). In DNA, the CDR3 is TGTGCCAGTAGGGAGACTAGCTCCTACAATGAGCAGTTCTTC. It is translated as CASRETSSYNEQFF.

The V call is TRBV7-9, the J call TRBJ1-6; 10 bases line up with TRBD1. V trimming: 6 bases; J trimming: 10 bases; junction bases outside the gene matches: 9. The germline V gene encodes CDR1 SEHNR and CDR2 FQNEAQ (reference sequence). The CDR3 has 15 residues. The CDR3 sequence: CASSVGTGDSSPLHF. The CDR3 coding sequence is TGTGCCAGCAGTGTTGGGACAGGGGATTCGTCACCCCTCCACTTT.

The chain employs TRBV14 and TRBJ2-7, with TRBD2 identical over 7 bases. The germline gives CDR1 SGHDN, CDR2 FVKESK. V lost 4 bases, J lost 0 bases, and 6 bases stayed unmatched. The CDR3 runs 15 residues. The DNA for the CDR3 is TGTGCCAGCAGCCTTAGCGGGCTTAGCTCCTACGAGCAGTACTTC. This codes for CASSLSGLSSYEQYF. The variable domain in full, with the rest retrieved from reference TRBV14 and TRBJ2-7, is EAGVTQFPSHSVIEKGQTVTLRCDPISGHDNLYWYRRVMGKEIKFLLHFVKESKQDESGMPNNRFLAERTGGTYSTLKVQPAELEDSGVYFCASSLSGLSSYEQYFGPGTRLTVT.

The V and J genes are TRBV19 and TRBJ1-2, with D unresolved. With 5 bases removed from V and 3 bases from J, the gap between germline ends came to 10 bases. The CDR3 has 13 amino acids. Germline CDR1 LNHDA, CDR2 SQIVND (reference sequence). In DNA, the CDR3 is TGTGCCAGTAGTTCTCAGGTCCACTATGGCTACACCTTC. This encodes CASSSQVHYGYTF.

This clone was counted only a few times. This chain connects TRBV19 to TRBJ1-1; 8 positions match TRBD1. V dropped 3 bases and J dropped 0; count of bases not matched to a gene: 6. The CDR3 consists of 16 residues. CDR1 and CDR2 (germline): LNHDA, SQIVND (reference sequence). In DNA form, the CDR3 reads TGTGCCAGTAGTATCGTCTCGGGACAGGTGAACACTGAAGCTTTCTTT. Protein sequence: CASSIVSGQVNTEAFF.

This chain connects TRBV5-1 to TRBJ2-1; maybe TRBD1 (6 bases). This CDR3 spans 15 amino acids. Germline loops: CDR1 SGHRS, CDR2 YFSETQ. Trimming took off 0 bases at V and 2 bases at J, with 9 bases between the two ends. CDR3 DNA sequence: TGCGCCAGCAGCTTGGTTGGGGGCGCCTACAATGAGCAGTTCTTC. As protein: CASSLVGGAYNEQFF.

The gene calls are TRBV5-1 and TRBJ2-1, with D perhaps matching TRBD1 (6 bases). The germline V gene has CDR1 SGHRS and CDR2 YFSETQ. The length of the CDR3 is 16 residues. Trimming removed 0 bases at V and 0 bases at J, with 10 bases between. This CDR3 reads CASSLGGQRSYNEQFF. In DNA, the CDR3 is TGCGCCAGCAGCTTGGGAGGACAGCGCTCCTACAATGAGCAGTTCTTC.